Listed below are T cell receptor beta chains from one sample, sequenced in a study of cytomegalovirus exposure and HLA in healthy donors. Profiled with immunoSEQ multiplex PCR; TCRdb holds only in-frame clones, not every one. This table holds 200,000 to 300,000 clones, roughly 88% found once. Sequencing was carried out using PBMCs. Every receptor here comes from a woman aged 25-40 years in good health and CMV-seronegative. Each CDR3 is given without its conserved first and last residue. Part of the rows lack a size; the others show once, few, many or a class for expanded clones.

J gene	clone size	V gene	CDR3 protein
TRBJ2-1	NA	TRBV11-3	ASSLERLAGLYNEQF
TRBJ2-1	NA	TRBV29-1	SVPQATSYNEQF
TRBJ2-7	NA	TRBV5-1	ASTSGQGFNEQY
TRBJ2-7	once	TRBV21-1	ASSNRGRY
TRBJ1-4	NA	TRBV27	ASSSLGTNEKLF
TRBJ1-2	NA	TRBV5-1	ASSLDGSNYGYT
TRBJ2-7	NA	TRBV28	ASSSSVPYEQY
TRBJ2-7	NA	TRBV11-2	ASSPGGSSYEQY
TRBJ2-5	once	TRBV5-1	ASSLAGTGPWGETQY
TRBJ2-1	once	TRBV2	ASNLGLADNEQF
TRBJ2-7	NA	TRBV28	ASSFTAAYEQY
TRBJ2-7	NA	TRBV5-6	ASSSGFGSSYEQY
TRBJ2-1	NA	TRBV11-1	ASSPPTGGSAYNEQF
TRBJ2-1	once	TRBV28	ASNSGVRSYNEQF
TRBJ1-4	NA	TRBV6-6	ASSFVLPGNEKLF
TRBJ2-1	NA	TRBV6-5	ASSYALASGSDEQF
TRBJ2-3	NA	TRBV19	ASSSGDITDTQY
TRBJ2-7	NA	TRBV7-3	ASSLQGVTSSYEQY
TRBJ1-2	once	TRBV5-1	ASSSTDQGYT
TRBJ2-6	NA	TRBV27	ASSRSTGGANVLT
TRBJ2-1	NA	TRBV5-1	ASSLARYEQF
TRBJ2-7	NA	TRBV30	AWSEVTYEQY
TRBJ2-5	NA	TRBV12-5	ASGLVPGQPQY
TRBJ2-1	NA	TRBV28	ASSLRQGDGQF
TRBJ1-2	NA	TRBV18	ASSPSDRAPLYGYT
TRBJ2-7	NA	TRBV27	ASSGGGRTSYEQY
TRBJ1-1	NA	TRBV5-6	ASSLGPGGAVTEAF
TRBJ2-7	NA	TRBV19	ASAPGSYEQY
TRBJ2-7	NA	TRBV19	ASSSGTDYEQY
TRBJ1-4	NA	TRBV15	ATSRTGFNEKLF
TRBJ2-1	NA	TRBV18	ASSPLHGDYFSHEQF
TRBJ1-5	NA	TRBV15	ATSRDHQPQH
TRBJ2-6	NA	TRBV28	ASRTGGAGANVLT
TRBJ1-2	once	TRBV30	AWSFRQGARGYT
TRBJ2-2	NA	TRBV20-1	SAVDLGELF
TRBJ1-2	NA	TRBV7-8	ASSLEGQTYGYT
TRBJ2-2	NA	TRBV19	ASSTGGRAYTGELF
TRBJ2-2	NA	TRBV11-3	ASSLDRSGRGLRELF
TRBJ2-7	NA	TRBV12-5	ASRLDQNSYEQY
TRBJ2-3	NA	TRBV5-6	ASSLDEWGATDTQY
TRBJ2-1	once	TRBV5-4	ASSLVQGADEQF
TRBJ2-1	NA	TRBV19	ASTTTWDRESGYNEQF
TRBJ2-1	NA	TRBV6-1	ASSEGLAGREQF